The present T cell receptor (beta chain) was sequenced within a study of Graves' ophthalmopathy and Graves' hyperthyroidism. Study context: Before any treatment was given, at initial diagnosis, peripheral blood was collected.

The CDR3 covers 13 residues. The germline V gene has CDR1 SQVTM and CDR2 ANQGSEA. V was trimmed by 6 bases and J by 7 bases, leaving 18 bases between them. RNA transcripts were the source from which TCR beta CDR3 regions were amplified. RT-PCR was first run with HTBI primers, then multiplex PCR in a second round. TCRdb passed the multiplex PCR reads through MiXCR, listing each CDR3 protein once. The table shows under 350,000 distinct CDR3 sequences, with 15% to 20% occurring only once. This clonotype was seen many times. The TCR comes from an adult man with Graves' ophthalmopathy. Input material: peripheral blood. The rearrangement links TRBV29-1 to TRBJ2-5, with D possibly matching TRBD2 (5 bases). The CDR3 DNA reads as TGCAGCGTGCAAGAAGCGGTCTTAGGGACCCAGTACTTC. Translating gives CSVQEAVLGTQYF.